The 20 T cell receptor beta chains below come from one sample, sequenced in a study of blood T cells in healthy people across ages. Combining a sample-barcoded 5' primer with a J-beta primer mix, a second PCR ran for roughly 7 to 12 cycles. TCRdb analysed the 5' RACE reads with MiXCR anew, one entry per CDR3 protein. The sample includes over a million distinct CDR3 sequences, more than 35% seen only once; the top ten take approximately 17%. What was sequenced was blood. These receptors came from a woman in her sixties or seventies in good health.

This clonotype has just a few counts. The CDR3 nucleotides are TGTGCCAGCAGCCTTACAGGGATTTCCGAGCAGTACTTC. It encodes CASSLTGISEQYF. This chain connects TRBV3-1 to TRBJ2-7; D may be TRBD1 (6 bases). Germline values: CDR1 LGHDT, CDR2 YNNKEL (reference sequence). Trimming took 4 bases from V and 6 from J, leaving 13 bases between them. This CDR3 region has 13 residues.

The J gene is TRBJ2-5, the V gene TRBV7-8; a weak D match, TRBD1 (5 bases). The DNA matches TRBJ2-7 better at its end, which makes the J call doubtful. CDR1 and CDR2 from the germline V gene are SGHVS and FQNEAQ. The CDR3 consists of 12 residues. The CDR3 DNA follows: TGTGCCAGCAGCCCGCCTCAGGGCGAGCAGTACTTC. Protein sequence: CASSPPQGEQYF.

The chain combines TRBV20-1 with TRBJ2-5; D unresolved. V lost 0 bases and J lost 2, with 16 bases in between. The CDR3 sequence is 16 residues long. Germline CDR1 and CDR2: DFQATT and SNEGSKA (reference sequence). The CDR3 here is CSARDETYSIQETQYF. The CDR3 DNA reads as TGCAGTGCTAGAGATGAAACCTACTCGATACAAGAGACCCAGTACTTC.

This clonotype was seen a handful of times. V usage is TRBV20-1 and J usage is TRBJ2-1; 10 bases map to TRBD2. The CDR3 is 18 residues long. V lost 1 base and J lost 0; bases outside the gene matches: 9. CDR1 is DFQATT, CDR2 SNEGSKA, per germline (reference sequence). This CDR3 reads CSARGRTLAGGSYNEQFF. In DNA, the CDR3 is TGCAGTGCTAGAGGAAGAACCTTAGCGGGAGGCTCCTACAATGAGCAGTTCTTC.

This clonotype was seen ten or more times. CDR3 residues: CASSEEGTPAPQHF. CDR3 in DNA: TGTGCCAGCAGTGAAGAGGGGACACCCGCTCCCCAGCATTTT. The chain employs TRBV25-1 and TRBJ1-5, with D perhaps TRBD1 (6 bases). Germline values: CDR1 MGHDK, CDR2 SYGVNS. The V end was cut by 2 bases, the J end by 10 bases, with 15 bases between. This CDR3 is 14 amino acids long.

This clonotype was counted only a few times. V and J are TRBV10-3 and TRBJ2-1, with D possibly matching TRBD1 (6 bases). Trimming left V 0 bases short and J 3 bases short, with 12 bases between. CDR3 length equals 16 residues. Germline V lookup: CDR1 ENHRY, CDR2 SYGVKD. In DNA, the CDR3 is TGTGCCATCAGTGAGTCTATCGGACAGAACTACAATGAGCAGTTCTTC. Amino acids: CAISESIGQNYNEQFF.

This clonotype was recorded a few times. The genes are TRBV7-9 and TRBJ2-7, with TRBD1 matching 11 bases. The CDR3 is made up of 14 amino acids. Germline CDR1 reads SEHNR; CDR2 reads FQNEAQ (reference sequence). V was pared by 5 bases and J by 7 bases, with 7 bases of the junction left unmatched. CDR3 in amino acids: CASSADRGHGEQYF. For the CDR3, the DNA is TGTGCCAGCAGCGCGGACAGGGGGCATGGAGAGCAGTACTTC.

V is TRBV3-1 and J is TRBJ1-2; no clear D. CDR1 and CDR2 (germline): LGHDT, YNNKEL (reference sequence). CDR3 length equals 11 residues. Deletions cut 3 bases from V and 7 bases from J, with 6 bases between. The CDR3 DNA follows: TGTGCCAGCAGCCAGACTGCTGGCTACACCTTC. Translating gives CASSQTAGYTF. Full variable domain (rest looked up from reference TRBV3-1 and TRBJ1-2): DTAVSQTPKYLVTQMGNDKSIKCEQNLGHDTMYWYKQDSKKFLKIMFSYNNKELIINETVPNRFSPKSPDKAHLNLHINSLELGDSAVYFCASSQTAGYTFGSGTRLTVV.

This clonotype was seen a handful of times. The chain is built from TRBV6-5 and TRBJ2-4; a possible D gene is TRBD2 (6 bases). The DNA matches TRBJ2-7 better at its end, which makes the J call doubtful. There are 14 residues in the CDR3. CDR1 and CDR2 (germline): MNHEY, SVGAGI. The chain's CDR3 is CASSHDGGDYEQYF. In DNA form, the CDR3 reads TGTGCCAGCAGCCACGACGGGGGAGACTACGAGCAGTACTTC.

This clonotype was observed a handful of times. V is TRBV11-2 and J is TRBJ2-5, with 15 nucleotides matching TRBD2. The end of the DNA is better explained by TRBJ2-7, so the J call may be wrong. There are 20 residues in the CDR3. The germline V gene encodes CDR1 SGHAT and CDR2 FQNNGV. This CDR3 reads CASSRRWTSGRAFLSYEQYF. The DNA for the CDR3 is TGTGCCAGCAGCCGACGGTGGACTAGCGGGAGGGCCTTTTTATCCTACGAGCAGTACTTC.

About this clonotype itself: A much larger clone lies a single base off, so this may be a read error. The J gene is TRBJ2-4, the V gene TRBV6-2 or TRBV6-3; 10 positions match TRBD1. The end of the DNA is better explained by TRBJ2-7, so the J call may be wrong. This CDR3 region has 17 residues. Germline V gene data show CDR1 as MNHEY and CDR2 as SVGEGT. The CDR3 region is CTSSYPAGTGDIYEQYF. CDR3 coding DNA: TGTACCAGCAGTTATCCCGCCGGGACAGGGGACATATACGAGCAGTACTTC.

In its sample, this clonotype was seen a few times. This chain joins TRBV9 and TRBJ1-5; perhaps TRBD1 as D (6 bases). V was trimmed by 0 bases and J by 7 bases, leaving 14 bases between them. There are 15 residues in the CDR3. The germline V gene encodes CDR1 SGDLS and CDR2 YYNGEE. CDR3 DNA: TGTGCCAGCAGCGTAGGAGGGGGGCCGGGGCAGCCCCAGCATTTT. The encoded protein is CASSVGGGPGQPQHF.

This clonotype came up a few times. CDR3 residues: CSAIGLAGTDTQYF. CDR3 DNA sequence: TGCAGTGCCATCGGACTAGCGGGGACAGATACGCAGTATTTT. The genes are TRBV20-1 and TRBJ2-3; TRBD2 aligns across 12 bases. The CDR3 is made up of 14 amino acids. Trimming took 6 bases from V and 3 from J; bases not matched to a gene: 4. Germline assignment: CDR1 DFQATT and CDR2 SNEGSKA (reference sequence).

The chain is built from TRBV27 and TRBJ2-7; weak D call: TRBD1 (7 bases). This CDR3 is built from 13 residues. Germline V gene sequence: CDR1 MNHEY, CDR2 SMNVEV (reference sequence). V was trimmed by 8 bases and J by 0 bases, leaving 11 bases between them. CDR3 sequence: CASQGGNSYEQYF. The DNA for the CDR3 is TGTGCCAGCCAGGGGGGCAACTCCTACGAGCAGTACTTC.

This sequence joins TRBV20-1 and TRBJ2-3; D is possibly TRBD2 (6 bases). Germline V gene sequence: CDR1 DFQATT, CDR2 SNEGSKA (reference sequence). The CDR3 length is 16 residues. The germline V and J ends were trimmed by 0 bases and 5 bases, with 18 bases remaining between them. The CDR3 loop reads CSARDLISGTGDTQYF. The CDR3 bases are TGCAGTGCTAGAGATCTGATTAGCGGAACGGGAGATACGCAGTATTTT.

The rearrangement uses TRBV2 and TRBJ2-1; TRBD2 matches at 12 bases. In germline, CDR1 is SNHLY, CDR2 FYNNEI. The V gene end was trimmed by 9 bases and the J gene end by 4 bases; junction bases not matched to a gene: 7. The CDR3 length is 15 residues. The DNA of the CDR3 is TGTGCCAGTGAGCTAGCGGGAGGGCCTTACAATGAGCAGTTCTTC. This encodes CASELAGGPYNEQFF. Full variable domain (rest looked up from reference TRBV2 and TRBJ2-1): EPEVTQTPSHQVTQMGQEVILRCVPISNHLYFYWYRQILGQKVEFLVSFYNNEISEKSEIFDDQFSVERPDGSNFTLKIRSTKLEDSAMYFCASELAGGPYNEQFFGPGTRLTVL.

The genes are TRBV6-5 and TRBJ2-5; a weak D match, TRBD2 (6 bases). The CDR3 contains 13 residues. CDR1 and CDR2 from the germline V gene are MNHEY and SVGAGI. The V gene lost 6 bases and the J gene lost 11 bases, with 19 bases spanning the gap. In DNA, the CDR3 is TGTGCCAGCAGCCCACGACGGACGGGAGAGCAGTACTTC. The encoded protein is CASSPRRTGEQYF.

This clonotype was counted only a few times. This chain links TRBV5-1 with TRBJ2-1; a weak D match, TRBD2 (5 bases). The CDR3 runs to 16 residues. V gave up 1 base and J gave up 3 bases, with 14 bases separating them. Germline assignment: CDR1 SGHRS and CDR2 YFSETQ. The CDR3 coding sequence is TGCGCCAGCAGCTTGTTGTCGGGAAATATCTACAATGAGCAGTTCTTC. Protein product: CASSLLSGNIYNEQFF.

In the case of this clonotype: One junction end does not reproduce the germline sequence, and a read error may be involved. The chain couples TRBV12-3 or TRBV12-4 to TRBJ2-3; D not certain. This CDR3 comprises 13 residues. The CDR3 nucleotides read TGTGCCAGCCGGAGATTTGGCACAGATATGCAGTATTTT. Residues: CASRRFGTDMQYF.

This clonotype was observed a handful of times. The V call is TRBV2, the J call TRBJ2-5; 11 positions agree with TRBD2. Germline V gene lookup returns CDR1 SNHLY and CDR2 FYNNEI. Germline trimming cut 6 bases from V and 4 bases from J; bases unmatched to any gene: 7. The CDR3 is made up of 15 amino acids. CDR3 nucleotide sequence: TGTGCCAGCAGCGCAGGGACTAGCGGAACAGAGACCCAGTACTTC. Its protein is CASSAGTSGTETQYF.